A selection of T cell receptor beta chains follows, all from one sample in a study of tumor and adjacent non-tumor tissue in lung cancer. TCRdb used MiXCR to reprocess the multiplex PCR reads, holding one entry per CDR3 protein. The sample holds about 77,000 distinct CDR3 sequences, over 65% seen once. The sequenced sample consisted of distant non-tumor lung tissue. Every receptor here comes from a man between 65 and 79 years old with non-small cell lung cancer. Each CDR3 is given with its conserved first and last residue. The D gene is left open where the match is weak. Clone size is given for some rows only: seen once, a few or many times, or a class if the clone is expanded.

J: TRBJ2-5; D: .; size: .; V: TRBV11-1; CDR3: CVSSLSSACQESQYF; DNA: TGTGTCAGCAGCTTAAGTTCAGCGTGCCAAGAGTCCCAGTACTTC
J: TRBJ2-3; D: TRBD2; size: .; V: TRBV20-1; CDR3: CSASRASGGGISTDTQYF; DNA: TGCAGTGCTTCCCGGGCTAGCGGGGGGGGTATTAGCACAGATACGCAGTATTTT
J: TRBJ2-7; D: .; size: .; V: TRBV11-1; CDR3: CASSLRETTYEQYF; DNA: TGTGCCAGTAGCCTCAGGGAAACGACCTACGAGCAGTACTTC
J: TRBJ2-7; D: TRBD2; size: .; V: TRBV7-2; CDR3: CASSLTASGYLPYEQYF; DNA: TGTGCCAGCAGCTTAACGGCTAGCGGGTACCTTCCCTACGAGCAGTACTTC
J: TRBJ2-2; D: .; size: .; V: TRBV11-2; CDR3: CASSFYRGGLNTGAVF; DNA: TGTGCCAGCAGCTTCTACAGGGGGGGTTTGAACACCGGAGCTGTTTTT
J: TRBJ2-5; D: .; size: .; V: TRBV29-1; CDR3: CSTANRFQETQYF; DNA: TGCAGCACGGCCAACAGGTTCCAAGAGACCCAATACTTC
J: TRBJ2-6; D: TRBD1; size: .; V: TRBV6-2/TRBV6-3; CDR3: CASSIYRDSGSGANVVTF; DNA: TGTGCCAGCAGTATCTACCGGGACAGCGGTTCTGGGGCCAACGTCGTGACTTTC
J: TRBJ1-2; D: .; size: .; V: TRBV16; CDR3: CASSQSWRTPAIGYTF; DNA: TGTGCCAGCAGCCAATCTTGGAGGACTCCAGCTATCGGCTACACCTTC
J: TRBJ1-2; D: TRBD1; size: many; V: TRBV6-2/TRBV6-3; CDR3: CASSETLRDRDGYTF; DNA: TGTGCCAGCAGTGAGACCCTCCGGGACAGGGACGGCTACACCTTC
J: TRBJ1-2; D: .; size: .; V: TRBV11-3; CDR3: CASSLEDERTYGYTF; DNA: TGTGCCAGCAGCTTAGAAGACGAACGGACATATGGCTACACCTTC
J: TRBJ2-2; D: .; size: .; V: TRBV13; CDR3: CASSLGEGSVTGELFF; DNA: TGTGCCAGCAGTTTAGGGGAAGGTTCGGTCACCGGGGAGCTGTTTTTT
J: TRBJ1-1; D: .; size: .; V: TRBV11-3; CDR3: CASSFHRTLNTEAFF; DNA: TGTGCCAGCAGCTTCCACAGAACCCTGAACACTGAAGCTTTCTTT
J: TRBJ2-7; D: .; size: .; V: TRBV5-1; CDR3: CASSLVGGNHNQYF; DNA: TGCGCCAGCAGCTTGGTCGGCGGGAACCACAATCAGTACTTC
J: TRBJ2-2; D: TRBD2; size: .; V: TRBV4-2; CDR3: CASRLRAGGGTGELFF; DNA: TGTGCCAGCCGCCTACGAGCGGGAGGGGGTACAGGGGAGCTGTTTTTT
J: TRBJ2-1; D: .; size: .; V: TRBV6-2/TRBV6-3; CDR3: CASSYDIGLTLSYNEQFF; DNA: TGTGCCAGCAGTTACGACATAGGACTAACGTTATCCTACAATGAGCAGTTCTTC
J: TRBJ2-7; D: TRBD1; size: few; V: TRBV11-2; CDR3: CASSLVQGAPYEQYF; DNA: TGTGCCAGCAGCTTAGTTCAGGGGGCCCCCTATGAACAGTACTTC
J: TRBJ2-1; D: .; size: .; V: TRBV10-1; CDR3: CASKEYLVNEQFF; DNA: TGCGCCAGCAAAGAGTATCTGGTGAATGAGCAGTTCTTC
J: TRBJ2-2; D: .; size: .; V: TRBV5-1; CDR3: CASCLGRTNTGELFF; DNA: TGCGCCAGCTGCTTGGGACGGACGAACACCGGGGAGCTGTTTTTT
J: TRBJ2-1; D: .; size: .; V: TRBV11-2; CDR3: CANSPCNEQFF; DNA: TGTGCCAACAGCCCCTGCAATGAGCAGTTCTTC
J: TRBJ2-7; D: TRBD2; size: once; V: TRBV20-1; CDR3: CSVRERLAGTYKQYF; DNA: TGTAGTGTTAGAGAAAGACTAGCGGGGACCTACAAGCAGTACTTC
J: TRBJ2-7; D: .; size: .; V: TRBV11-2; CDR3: CASSLDQGTSYEQYF; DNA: TGCGCCAGCAGCTTAGATCAGGGGACATCCTACGAGCAGTACTTC
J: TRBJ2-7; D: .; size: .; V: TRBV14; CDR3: CASSQQTQGLKQYF; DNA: TGTGCCAGCAGCCAACAGACACAGGGTCTCAAGCAGTACTTC
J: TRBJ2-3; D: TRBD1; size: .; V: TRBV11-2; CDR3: CANKSQGLSDTQYF; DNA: TGTGCCAACAAATCACAGGGGTTATCAGATACGCAGTATTTT
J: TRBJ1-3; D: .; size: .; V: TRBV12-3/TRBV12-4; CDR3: CASGDGDKGNTLYF; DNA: TGTGCCAGCGGCGACGGGGACAAAGGAAACACCTTATATTTT
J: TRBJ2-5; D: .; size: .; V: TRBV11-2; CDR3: CASSIDRVGEAQYF; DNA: TGTGCCAGCAGCATAGATAGGGTCGGGGAAGCCCAGTACTTC
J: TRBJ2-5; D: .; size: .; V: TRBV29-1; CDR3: CSATPYLQTGQETQYF; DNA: TGCAGCGCCACGCCCTACCTCCAAACAGGTCAAGAGACTCAGTACTTC
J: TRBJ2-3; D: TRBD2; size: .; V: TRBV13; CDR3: CASSPWGRTSGSNDTQYF; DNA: TGTGCCAGCAGCCCCTGGGGGAGGACTAGCGGGAGTAATGATACGCAGTATTTT
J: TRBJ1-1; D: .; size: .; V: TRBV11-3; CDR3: CASSLRNRSLNNEAFF; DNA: TGTGCTAGCAGCTTACGGAACAGATCCCTGAATAATGAAGCTTTCTTT
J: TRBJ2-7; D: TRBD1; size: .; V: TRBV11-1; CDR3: CASSYSGTGTYEEYF; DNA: TGTGCTAGCAGCTACTCCGGGACAGGAACCTACGAGGAGTACTTC
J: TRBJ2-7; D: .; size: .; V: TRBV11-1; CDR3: CASSLFGGYERHF; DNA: TGTGCCAGCAGCTTGTTTGGTGGATACGAGCGGCACTTC
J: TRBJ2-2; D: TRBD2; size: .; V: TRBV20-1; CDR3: CSTEGLAGGNTGELFF; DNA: TGCAGTACTGAGGGACTAGCGGGGGGGAATACCGGGGAGCTGTTTTTT
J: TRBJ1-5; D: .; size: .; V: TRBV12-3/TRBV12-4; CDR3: CASSPARQSKHF; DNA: TGTGCCAGCAGTCCCGCTCGCCAGTCCAAGCATTTT
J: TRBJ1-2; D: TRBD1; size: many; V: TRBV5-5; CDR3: CASSLTAGGFYGYTF; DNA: TGTGCCAGCAGCTTGACGGCAGGGGGGTTCTATGGCTACACCTTC
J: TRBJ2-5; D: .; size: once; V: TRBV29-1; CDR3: CRVAERIQETQYF; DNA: TGCAGGGTGGCCGAAAGGATCCAAGAGACCCAGTATTTC
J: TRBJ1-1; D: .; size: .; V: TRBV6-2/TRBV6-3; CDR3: CASNYGQIGNTEAFF; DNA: TGTGCCAGCAATTATGGACAGATTGGGAACACTGAAGCTTTCTTT
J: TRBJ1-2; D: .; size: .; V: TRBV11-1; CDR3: CASSTGEGYGYTF; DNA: TGTGCCAGCAGCACGGGAGAAGGCTATGGCTACACCTTC
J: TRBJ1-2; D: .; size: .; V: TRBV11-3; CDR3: CASSLEDGQTYGYTF; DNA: TGTGCCAGCAGCTTAGAGGACGGACAGACCTATGGCTACACCTTC
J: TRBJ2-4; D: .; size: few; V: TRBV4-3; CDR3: CANSQTVAKNIQYF; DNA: TGCGCCAACAGCCAGACAGTAGCCAAAAACATTCAGTACTTC
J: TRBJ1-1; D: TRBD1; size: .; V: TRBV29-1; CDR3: CSVETGGYTEVFF; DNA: TGCAGCGTAGAGACAGGGGGTTACACTGAAGTTTTCTTT
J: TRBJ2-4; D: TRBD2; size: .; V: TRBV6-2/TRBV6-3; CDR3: CASNSFGRGDIQYF; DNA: TGTGCCAGCAATTCTTTTGGACGGGGGGACATTCAGTACTTC
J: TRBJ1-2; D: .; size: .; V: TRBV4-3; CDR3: CTSSQDVGGDGYTF; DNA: TGCACCAGCAGCCAAGATGTGGGCGGAGATGGTTATACCTTC
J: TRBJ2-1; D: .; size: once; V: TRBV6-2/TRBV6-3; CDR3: CASRRIKGGLSNEQFF; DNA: TGTGCCAGCAGACGGATTAAGGGGGGTTTAAGCAATGAGCAGTTCTTC
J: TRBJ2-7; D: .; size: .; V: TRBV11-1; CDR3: CTSSTRVADYEQYF; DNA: TGTACTAGCAGCACCAGGGTTGCAGATTACGAGCAGTACTTC
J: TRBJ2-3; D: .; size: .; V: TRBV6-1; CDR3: CTSNESSFMQYF; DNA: TGTACCAGCAATGAATCCAGTTTTATGCAGTATTTT
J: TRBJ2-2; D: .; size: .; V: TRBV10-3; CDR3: CAISEFQDTTGELFF; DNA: TGTGCCATCAGTGAGTTTCAGGATACCACCGGGGAGCTGTTTTTT
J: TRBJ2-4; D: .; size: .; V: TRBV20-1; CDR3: CSASQGIKIIQYF; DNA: TGCAGTGCTAGCCAGGGGATCAAAATCATTCAGTACTTC
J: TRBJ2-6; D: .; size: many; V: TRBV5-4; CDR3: CASSLVHSPLVLTF; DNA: TGTGCCAGCAGCTTGGTACATTCCCCGTTGGTCCTGACTTTC
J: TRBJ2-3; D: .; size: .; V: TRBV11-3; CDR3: CVSSFDGNTDTQYF; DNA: TGTGTCAGCAGCTTTGACGGGAACACAGATACACAGTATTTT
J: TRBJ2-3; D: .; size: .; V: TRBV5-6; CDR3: CASSFEYTQYF; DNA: TGTGCCAGCAGCTTTGAATACACGCAGTATTTT
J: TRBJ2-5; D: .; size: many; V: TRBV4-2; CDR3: CASSQVGGLEETQYF; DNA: TGTGCCAGCAGCCAAGTTGGGGGCTTGGAAGAGACCCAGTACTTC
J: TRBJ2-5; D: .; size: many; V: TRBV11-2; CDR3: CASSLYGDLETQYF; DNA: TGTGCCAGCAGCTTATATGGGGATCTGGAGACCCAGTACTTC
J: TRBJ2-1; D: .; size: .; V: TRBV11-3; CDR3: CASSLLQGSSYEQFF; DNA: TGTGCCAGCAGCTTATTACAGGGAAGTTCCTATGAGCAGTTCTTC
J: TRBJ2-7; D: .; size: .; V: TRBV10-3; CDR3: CAISGGIGKNEQYF; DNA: TGTGCCATCAGTGGGGGAATAGGGAAGAACGAGCAGTACTTC
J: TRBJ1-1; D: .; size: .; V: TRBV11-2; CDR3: CVSSPPNVGGTEAIF; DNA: TGTGTCAGCAGCCCCCCCAATGTTGGGGGCACTGAAGCTATCTTT
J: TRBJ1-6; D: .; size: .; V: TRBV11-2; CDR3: CASSYATAYNSPLHF; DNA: TGTGCCAGCAGCTACGCGACAGCGTATAATTCACCCCTCCACTTT
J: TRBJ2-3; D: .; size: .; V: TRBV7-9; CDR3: CTSSLALSRSTDTQYF; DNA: TGTACCAGCAGCTTAGCGTTAAGCCGGAGCACAGATACGCAGTATTTT
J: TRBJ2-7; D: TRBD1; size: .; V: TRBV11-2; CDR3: CAGSLDQGAPYEQYF; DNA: TGTGCCGGCAGTCTAGATCAGGGGGCCCCCTACGAGCAATACTTC
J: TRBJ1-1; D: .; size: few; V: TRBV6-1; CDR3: CASVMNTEAFF; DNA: TGTGCCAGTGTGATGAACACTGAAGCTTTCTTT